This entry describes one TCR beta chain. The data were obtained in a study of STAT5B mutations in CD4+ large granular lymphocyte leukemia. The CDR3 length is 13 residues. The V end lost 3 bases, the J end lost 10 bases, and 13 bases lay between the germline ends. Germline loops: CDR1 SGHTA, CDR2 FQGTGA. Assay: immunoSEQ multiplex PCR; the TCRdb copy retains only in-frame clones and omits some. The data contain tens of thousands of clones, 74% of them seen just once; the ten biggest clones take up roughly 9.8%. This chain joins TRBV7-3 and TRBJ2-1, with a weak D call TRBD2 (5 bases). The sequenced sample consisted of CD4+ T cells from blood buffy coats. The TCR originated in a human donor in good health. CDR3: CASSFGSLEEQFF. The CDR3 DNA sequence: TGTGCCAGCAGCTTTGGGAGTCTGGAAGAGCAGTTCTTC.